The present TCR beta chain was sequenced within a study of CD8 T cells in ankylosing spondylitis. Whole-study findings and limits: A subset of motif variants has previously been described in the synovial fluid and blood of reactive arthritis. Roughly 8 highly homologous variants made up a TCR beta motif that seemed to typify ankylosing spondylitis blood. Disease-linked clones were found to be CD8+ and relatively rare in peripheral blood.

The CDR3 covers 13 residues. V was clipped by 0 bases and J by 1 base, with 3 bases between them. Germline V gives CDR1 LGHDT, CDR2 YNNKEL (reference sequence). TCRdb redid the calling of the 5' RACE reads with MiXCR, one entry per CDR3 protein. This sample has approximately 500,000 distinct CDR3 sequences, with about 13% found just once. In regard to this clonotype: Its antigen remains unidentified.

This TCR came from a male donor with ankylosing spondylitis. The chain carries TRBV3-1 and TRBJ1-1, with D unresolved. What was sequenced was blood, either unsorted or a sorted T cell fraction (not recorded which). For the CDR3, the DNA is TGTGCCAGCAGCCAAGAACAGAACACTGAAGCTTTCTTT. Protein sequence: CASSQEQNTEAFF.